This TCR beta chain came from a study of metastatic and nonmetastatic thyroid tumors. Study as a whole: Repertoires of blood and of tissue (tumor or nodule) from malignant and benign thyroid patients were compared. Findings and caveats of the study: Patients with malignant thyroid tumors reportedly had significantly higher TCR beta diversity than those with benign nodules, in blood and tumor.

This clone was counted ten times or more. Its antigen remains unidentified. The CDR3 has 13 amino acids. Germline V gives CDR1 DFQATT, CDR2 SNEGSKA (reference sequence). V lost 5 bases, J lost 2 bases, and 12 bases lay in between. Each patient came to thyroid surgery without any prior treatment (of any kind). Source study methods: Between-group CDR3 differences, defined by clinicopathological status, yielded a distant-metastasis classifier for papillary thyroid cancer. MiXCR reprocessed the PCR reads for TCRdb. Clone size and V and J calls follow TCRdb, not the original study. The sample yields some 17,000 clones, about 25% seen once.

Sequencing was done on a sample of blood. The source of this sequence is a male donor with papillary thyroid cancer or a benign thyroid nodule (not recorded which). Some clones in this sample may be carry-over from other donors' samples. The chain carries TRBV20-1 and TRBJ2-5; possibly TRBD2 for D (7 bases). The CDR3 protein is CSAHSGTQETQYF. CDR3 nucleotides: TGCAGTGCTCACAGCGGGACACAAGAGACCCAGTACTTC.